Listed below are T cell receptor beta chains from one sample, sequenced in a study of blood T cells in healthy people across ages. TCRdb fed the 5' RACE reads into MiXCR, producing one record per CDR3 protein. This sample yields about a million distinct CDR3 sequences, of which about 44% are seen a single time; about an eighth belongs to the top ten. Source material: blood. Receptors originate from a young man in good health. CDR3s include the opening cysteine and the closing phenylalanine or tryptophan. A D gene is named only where the DNA matches it firmly. Only some rows state a clone size, as once, few, many or a class for expanded clones.

j_call	clone_size	v_call	d_call	cdr3_nt	cdr3_aa
TRBJ2-1	-	TRBV30	TRBD2	TGTGCCGGTCGACTAGCGGGGGCCTACAATGAGCAGTTCTTC	CAGRLAGAYNEQFF
TRBJ1-6	-	TRBV3-1	-	TGTGCCAGCAGCCAAGACATAAATTCACCCCTCCACTTT	CASSQDINSPLHF
TRBJ2-7	-	TRBV27	TRBD2	TGTGCCAGCAGTTTCAGTTCTCTCGGGGGGGGCTACGAGCAGTACTTC	CASSFSSLGGGYEQYF
TRBJ2-7	-	TRBV20-1	TRBD2	TGCAGTGCTAGAGCAGCTAGCGGGGGGAAAACCTACGAGCAGTACTTC	CSARAASGGKTYEQYF
TRBJ2-7	few	TRBV28	TRBD1	TGTGCCAGCAGTATAGGGGGGACAGGGTTCGGCGAGCAGTACTTC	CASSIGGTGFGEQYF
TRBJ2-1	many	TRBV25-1	-	TGTGCCAGCAGTGAGAGGGGGAATGAGCAGTTCTTC	CASSERGNEQFF
TRBJ2-5	-	TRBV4-1	TRBD2	TGCGCCAGCAGCAGAACTAGCGAGGGGGAGACCCAGTACTTC	CASSRTSEGETQYF
TRBJ1-2	-	TRBV12-3/TRBV12-4	TRBD1	TGTGCCAGCAGTTTGGGGCAGGGGGATGGCCACACCTTC	CASSLGQGDGHTF
TRBJ1-1	few	TRBV29-1	-	TGCAGCGTTGAGAGGGGGAATCAGAACACTGAAGCTTTCTTT	CSVERGNQNTEAFF
TRBJ2-1	many	TRBV11-2	-	TGTGCCAGCAGCTTAGTCGGGGGCCCCTACAATGAGCAGTTCTTC	CASSLVGGPYNEQFF
TRBJ2-1	-	TRBV20-1	-	TGCAGTGCTAGAGATTCTGTGTCGAATGAGCAGTTCTTC	CSARDSVSNEQFF
TRBJ1-2	many	TRBV29-1	-	TGCAGCGTTGCGATCTCACTTAACTATGGCTACACCTTC	CSVAISLNYGYTF
TRBJ2-3	-	TRBV14	TRBD2	TGTGCCAGCAGCCGACCCCTGACTAGCGGGGCGACAGATACGCAGTATTTT	CASSRPLTSGATDTQYF
TRBJ1-2	-	TRBV20-1	TRBD1	TGCAGTGCCCAGGGACAGCCTCAGAATGGCTACACCTTC	CSAQGQPQNGYTF
TRBJ2-6	-	TRBV10-3	-	TGTGCCATCAGTGAGTCATGGGGGTCTGGGGCCAACGTCCTGACTTTC	CAISESWGSGANVLTF
TRBJ2-5	few	TRBV29-1	-	TGCAGCGTTGATGGCAGGTACCAAGAGACCCAGTACTTC	CSVDGRYQETQYF
TRBJ2-3	-	TRBV6-2/TRBV6-3	-	TGTGCCACTTCCTCCGGGACCGGACGTACGCAGTATTTT	CATSSGTGRTQYF
TRBJ2-3	-	TRBV9	-	TGTGCCAGCAGCTTCTCACTCCGGGACTCGAAGAACACAGATACGCAGTATTTT	CASSFSLRDSKNTDTQYF
TRBJ2-6	many	TRBV5-5	TRBD1	TGTGCCAGCAGCGCACAGGGGGCGGTAGGGGCCAACGTCCTGACTTTC	CASSAQGAVGANVLTF
TRBJ1-1	-	TRBV4-1	-	TGCGCCAGCAGCCAAGCTCGGCGGGGGGTGAACACTGAAGCTTTCTTT	CASSQARRGVNTEAFF
TRBJ2-3	-	TRBV9	TRBD2	TGTGCCAGCAGCGTAGACCCTAGCGGGGGGGCGACAGATACGCAGTATTTT	CASSVDPSGGATDTQYF
TRBJ2-4	-	TRBV25-1	TRBD1	TGTACCAGCTCCCCGGACAGGGTAGCCAAAAACATTCAGTACTTC	CTSSPDRVAKNIQYF
TRBJ2-2	once	TRBV4-3	-	TGCGCCAGCAGCCAAGAAGTCTCTCTCACCGGGGAGCTGTTTTTT	CASSQEVSLTGELFF
TRBJ2-7	-	TRBV4-3	-	TGCGCCAGCAGCCAAGACCTCCGATGGTCCTACGAGCAGTACTTC	CASSQDLRWSYEQYF
TRBJ2-3	-	TRBV27	-	TGTGCCAGCAGTTCCACGTGGGGGAGCAAGTCAGATACGCAGTATTTT	CASSSTWGSKSDTQYF
TRBJ2-7	few	TRBV12-3/TRBV12-4	-	TGTGCCAGCAGTTTAGCAGGGAACAGCTACGAGCAGTACTTC	CASSLAGNSYEQYF
TRBJ2-5	-	TRBV7-2	TRBD2	TGTGCCAGCAGTCAGATAGGCCGGGGGGGCGCAGAGACCCAGTACTTC	CASSQIGRGGAETQYF
TRBJ1-5	few	TRBV6-2/TRBV6-3	-	TGTGCCAGCAGTTACTCGAAATCCAGATATCAGCCCCAGCATTTT	CASSYSKSRYQPQHF
TRBJ1-6	few	TRBV27	TRBD1	TGTGCCAGCAGGCTGGGACAGAAGAATTCACCCCCCCACTTT	CASRLGQKNSPPHF
TRBJ2-3	few	TRBV7-2	-	TGTGCCAGCAGCCAAGGCCGGTATCAGGCAGATACGCAGTATTTT	CASSQGRYQADTQYF
TRBJ2-7	-	TRBV12-3/TRBV12-4	-	TGTGCCAGCAGCCGAATGGGTAGTTCCGGACTCCCAACCTACGAGCAGTACTTC	CASSRMGSSGLPTYEQYF
TRBJ2-3	-	TRBV6-6	TRBD1	TGTACCCACGGACAGGGAGGCACAGATACGCAGTATTTT	CTHGQGGTDTQYF
TRBJ2-7	once	TRBV20-1	-	TGCAGTGCTAGAGATGCCAGGGGGGGTGGGAACGAGCAGTACTTC	CSARDARGGGNEQYF
TRBJ2-7	once	TRBV3-1	-	TGTGCCAGCAGCTTTATCGGAGGCAGGGCCGCCTACGAGCAGTACTTC	CASSFIGGRAAYEQYF
TRBJ2-7	-	TRBV7-9	TRBD2	TGTGCCAGCAGCCGAATGGGACTATTCACCAGCGAGCAGTACTTC	CASSRMGLFTSEQYF
TRBJ2-5	-	TRBV5-1	-	TGCGCCAGCAGCTTGGACGGACCCCGTGATAAGCAGTACTTC	CASSLDGPRDKQYF
TRBJ2-3	-	TRBV27	TRBD1	TGTGCCAGCAGTAGGACAGGGAAGGATACGCAGTATTTT	CASSRTGKDTQYF
TRBJ2-3	few	TRBV7-2	-	TGTGCCAGCAGCTTGTTGCGGGATTCAGATACGCAGTATTTT	CASSLLRDSDTQYF
TRBJ2-3	few	TRBV11-2	TRBD2	TGTGCCAGCAGCTTAGATTTAGCGGGGGACACAGATACGCAGTATTTT	CASSLDLAGDTDTQYF
TRBJ2-4	-	TRBV5-1	-	TGCGCCAGCAGCTTGGCATACAGCCTAGTCCGGGAGCAGTACTTC	CASSLAYSLVREQYF
TRBJ2-3	few	TRBV5-1	-	TGTGCCAGCAGCTTCGAGGGGAGCACAGATACGCAGTATTTT	CASSFEGSTDTQYF
TRBJ2-1	few	TRBV2	TRBD1	TGTGCCAGCAGTGTCCAGGGGGTGGGGGAGCAGTTCTTC	CASSVQGVGEQFF
TRBJ1-6	-	TRBV7-2	-	TGTGCCAGCGAAGTTCTGGGGTCCTATAATTCACCCCTCCACTTT	CASEVLGSYNSPLHF
TRBJ2-2	-	TRBV10-3	-	TGTGCCATCAGTGGACGCCGGGGGTCCGCCGGGGAGCTGTTTTTT	CAISGRRGSAGELFF
TRBJ2-1	-	TRBV6-1	-	TGTGCCACCCAAACGACCGGAAGCTCCTACAATGAGCAGTTCTTC	CATQTTGSSYNEQFF
TRBJ1-2	-	TRBV20-1	TRBD1	TGCAGTGCTAGAGATTATAAATTAGGAGGGGGCAGATGGGGCTACACCTTC	CSARDYKLGGGRWGYTF
TRBJ2-5	few	TRBV27	TRBD1	TGTGCCAGCAGTCCACACGGACAGGGTAGAACGGAGACCCAGTACTTC	CASSPHGQGRTETQYF
TRBJ2-5	many	TRBV29-1	-	TGCAGCGTTGACAGGCGCTCGGAGACCCAGTACTTC	CSVDRRSETQYF
TRBJ2-4	once	TRBV7-2	TRBD1	TGTGCCAGCAGCGAACCCGGACAGGGGGTGAGGAACATTCAGTACTTC	CASSEPGQGVRNIQYF
TRBJ2-6	few	TRBV29-1	-	TGCAGCGTTGAGAAGGGCAACGTCCTGACTTTC	CSVEKGNVLTF
TRBJ2-1	-	TRBV6-5	-	TGTGCCAGCAGTTATCGAGGGGCCTACAATGAGCAGTTCTTC	CASSYRGAYNEQFF
TRBJ2-7	once	TRBV5-1	-	TGCGCCAGCAGCCTCAGGACAAGTCGCGAGCAGTACTTC	CASSLRTSREQYF
TRBJ1-6	few	TRBV20-1	-	TGCAGTGTCCACAATGCGGGGGACGGCTCACCCCTCCACTTT	CSVHNAGDGSPLHF
TRBJ1-1	few	TRBV12-3/TRBV12-4	-	TGTGCCAGCAGTTTGCACAGGGCCGCTAACACTGAAGCTTTCTTT	CASSLHRAANTEAFF
TRBJ2-3	-	TRBV5-1	TRBD1	TGCGCCAGCAGCCCCGAAGGGACAGGGGGCACAGATACGCAGTATTTT	CASSPEGTGGTDTQYF
TRBJ1-5	few	TRBV29-1	TRBD1	TGCAGCGTTGCTACGGACAGGGGTCAGCCCCAGCATTTT	CSVATDRGQPQHF
TRBJ2-6	-	TRBV6-2/TRBV6-3	-	TGTGCCACGAGACAGACCGACTCTGGGGCCAACGTCCTGACTTTC	CATRQTDSGANVLTF
TRBJ2-1	many	TRBV29-1	-	TGCAGCGAGAGCCGAGCGGGTGAGCAGTTCTTC	CSESRAGEQFF
TRBJ1-1	few	TRBV7-8	TRBD1	TGTGCCAGCAGCTCCCGGGACAGGGGGCCGACTGAAGCTTTCTTT	CASSSRDRGPTEAFF